These T cell receptor beta chains were read from a single sample in a study of blood T cells in healthy people across ages. Each CDR3 protein gets one entry after TCRdb re-called the 5' RACE reads with MiXCR. The profile shows hundreds of thousands of distinct CDR3 sequences, about 61% of them singletons. Sequencing was performed on blood. The source of these receptors is a man aged 40-49 years in good health. Both conserved end residues are part of each CDR3. D genes are given only for firm matches. Some rows mark clone size as missing; the rest say once, few, many or name a class of expanded clone.

clone_size	v_call	j_call	d_call	cdr3_aa	cdr3_nt
once	TRBV6-5	TRBJ1-6	TRBD1	CASSQRTGDSPLHF	TGTGCCAGCAGCCAAAGGACAGGGGACTCACCCCTCCACTTT
.	TRBV28	TRBJ2-7	.	CASSSPTREMRPHEQYF	TGTGCCAGCAGCTCACCCACCAGGGAAATGCGTCCCCACGAGCAGTACTTC
.	TRBV6-1	TRBJ2-7	.	CASSTLGVYEQYF	TGTGCCAGCAGTACTCTGGGGGTCTACGAGCAGTACTTC
few	TRBV6-2/TRBV6-3	TRBJ1-5	.	CASTLGTLSNQPQHF	TGTGCCAGCACCCTAGGGACTCTAAGCAATCAGCCCCAGCATTTT
many	TRBV5-1	TRBJ2-6	.	CASSLAIDSGANVLTF	TGCGCCAGCAGCTTAGCCATCGACTCTGGGGCCAACGTCCTGACTTTC
few	TRBV18	TRBJ2-5	.	CASSPGVEETQYF	TGTGCCAGCTCACCAGGGGTGGAAGAGACCCAGTACTTC
.	TRBV7-8	TRBJ2-4	.	CASSFGGGNIQYF	TGTGCCAGCAGCTTCGGAGGGGGAAACATTCAGTACTTC
.	TRBV20-1	TRBJ2-1	TRBD2	CSASSGSGTSYNEQFF	TGCAGTGCTAGTAGTGGTAGCGGGACGTCCTACAATGAGCAGTTCTTC
few	TRBV4-2	TRBJ2-5	.	CASSQEPVGAPQETQYF	TGTGCCAGCAGCCAAGAACCGGTGGGGGCCCCCCAAGAGACCCAGTACTTC
.	TRBV7-6	TRBJ2-4	.	CASSLRRAETREGQNIQYF	TGTGCCAGCAGCTTAAGGCGGGCTGAGACGCGGGAAGGCCAAAACATTCAGTACTTC
.	TRBV4-2	TRBJ1-2	.	CASSQEGSENGYTF	TGTGCCAGCAGCCAAGAGGGCAGCGAGAATGGCTACACCTTC
.	TRBV6-6	TRBJ2-5	TRBD1	CASSSDRGRAHQETQYF	TGTGCCAGCAGCTCTGACAGGGGGCGAGCTCACCAAGAGACCCAGTACTTC
.	TRBV29-1	TRBJ2-3	.	CSVLYGVDTQYF	TGCAGCGTTCTTTACGGCGTCGATACGCAGTATTTT
few	TRBV9	TRBJ1-6	.	CASSVANSPLHF	TGTGCCAGCAGCGTAGCTAATTCACCCCTCCACTTT
.	TRBV13	TRBJ2-3	.	CASSLRGTSTDTQYF	TGTGCCAGCAGCTTGAGGGGGACTAGCACAGATACGCAGTATTTT
.	TRBV18	TRBJ2-3	TRBD2	CASSPPWEGLTDTQYF	TGTGCCAGCTCACCACCGTGGGAGGGACTCACAGATACGCAGTATTTT
.	TRBV5-4	TRBJ2-3	.	CASIQGAGLTSTDTQYF	TGTGCCAGCATACAAGGTGCGGGATTGACTAGCACAGATACGCAGTATTTT
.	TRBV7-9	TRBJ2-5	.	CASSFRAAGQETQYF	TGTGCCAGCAGCTTCCGGGCCGCCGGGCAAGAGACCCAGTACTTC
few	TRBV12-5	TRBJ2-5	TRBD1	CASGLAPGTGFGETQYF	TGTGCTAGTGGTTTGGCCCCCGGGACAGGGTTCGGAGAGACCCAGTACTTC
.	TRBV6-2/TRBV6-3	TRBJ2-3	.	CASSGQYTDTQYF	TGTGCCAGCAGCGGACAGTACACAGATACGCAGTATTTT
.	TRBV6-1	TRBJ1-4	.	CASREGLYGKLFF	TGTGCCAGCAGAGAGGGTCTTTACGGAAAACTGTTTTTT
.	TRBV27	TRBJ2-5	TRBD1	CARQFRDRTSQTQYF	TGTGCCAGACAATTCCGGGACAGGACATCACAGACCCAGTACTTC
.	TRBV5-1	TRBJ1-1	TRBD1	CASSVGQGIPGTEAFF	TGCGCCAGCAGCGTGGGACAGGGGATTCCCGGCACCGAAGCTTTCTTT
.	TRBV28	TRBJ2-3	.	CASTSTTFPGVWDTDTQYF	TGTGCCAGCACGTCAACTACTTTCCCGGGGGTTTGGGACACAGATACGCAGTATTTT
.	TRBV6-5	TRBJ2-7	.	CAGRRDGLRSYEQYF	TGTGCCGGCAGGAGAGACGGCCTAAGGAGCTACGAGCAGTACTTC
few	TRBV11-2	TRBJ2-7	.	CASSPSAAGRGYEQYF	TGTGCCAGCAGCCCATCGGCCGCGGGAAGGGGTTACGAGCAGTACTTC
.	TRBV12-3/TRBV12-4	TRBJ1-2	.	CASSIPGNYGYTF	TGTGCCAGCAGTATCCCCGGGAACTATGGCTACACCTTC
.	TRBV5-4	TRBJ2-5	.	CASSLARGGREETQYF	TGTGCCAGCAGCTTGGCCAGGGGAGGGCGGGAAGAGACCCAGTACTTC
.	TRBV20-1	TRBJ2-3	.	CSARVHGSVSSTDTQYF	TGCAGTGCTAGAGTTCACGGTAGCGTATCTAGCACAGATACGCAGTATTTT
.	TRBV28	TRBJ2-5	TRBD2	CASSQGGVAGKETQYF	TGTGCCAGCAGCCAGGGTGGGGTAGCGGGTAAAGAGACCCAGTACTTC
.	TRBV20-1	TRBJ2-1	TRBD2	CSAGGSGLAGKSHNEQFF	TGCAGTGCTGGGGGATCGGGACTAGCGGGAAAATCCCACAATGAGCAGTTCTTC
.	TRBV6-5	TRBJ2-2	.	CASSGGGLTGELFF	TGTGCCAGCAGTGGGGGCGGACTCACCGGGGAGCTGTTTTTT